This T cell receptor beta chain emerged from a study of T cell responses to AZD1222 COVID-19 vaccine. Between the trimmed V and J ends, which lost 1 base and 6 bases, there was a span of 16 bases. The CDR3 spans 15 residues. Germline V lookup: CDR1 SGHNT, CDR2 YYREEE (reference sequence). Generated by immunoSEQ multiplex PCR, the TCRdb table keeps only in-frame clones and is missing some. The sample has about 60,000 clones, over 65% seen once; the top ten hold over 3%. Pooled in the analysis were second doses at about 4 or about 12 weeks. Worth noting for this clone: The antigen remains unidentified.

Regarding the study as a whole: It was only a handful of AZD1222 recipients who were seropositive at baseline. As reported, nearly half of all spike-specific TCRs target variant regions that are unmutated.

The J gene is TRBJ1-2, the V gene TRBV5-4; TRBD1 might be the D (6 bases). Here the sequenced sample was peripheral blood, taken 28 days after the second AZD1222 dose. The sequence came from an adult who received the AZD1222 COVID-19 vaccine. The CDR3 sequence is CASSLWRGARDGYTF. In nucleotides, the CDR3 is TGTGCCAGCAGCTTGTGGCGGGGGGCGCGGGATGGCTACACCTTC. Full variable domain (remainder filled in from reference TRBV5-4 and TRBJ1-2): ETGVTQSPTHLIKTRGQQVTLRCSSQSGHNTVSWYQQALGQGPQFIFQYYREEENGRGNFPPRFSGLQFPNYSSELNVNALELDDSALYLCASSLWRGARDGYTFGSGTRLTVV.